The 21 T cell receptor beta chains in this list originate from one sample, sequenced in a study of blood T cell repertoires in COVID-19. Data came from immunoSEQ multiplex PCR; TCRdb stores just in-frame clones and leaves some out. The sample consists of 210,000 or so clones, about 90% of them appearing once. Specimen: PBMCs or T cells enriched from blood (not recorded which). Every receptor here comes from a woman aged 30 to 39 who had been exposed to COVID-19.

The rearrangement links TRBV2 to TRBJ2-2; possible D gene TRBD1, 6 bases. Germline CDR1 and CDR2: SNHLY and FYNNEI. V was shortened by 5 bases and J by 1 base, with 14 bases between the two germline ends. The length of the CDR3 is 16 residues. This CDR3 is CASSMGQGWNTGELFF. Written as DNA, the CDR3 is TGTGCCAGCAGTATGGGGCAGGGGTGGAACACCGGGGAGCTGTTTTTT. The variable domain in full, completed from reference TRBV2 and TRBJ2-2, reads EPEVTQTPSHQVTQMGQEVILRCVPISNHLYFYWYRQILGQKVEFLVSFYNNEISEKSEIFDDQFSVERPDGSNFTLKIRSTKLEDSAMYFCASSMGQGWNTGELFFGEGSRLTVL.

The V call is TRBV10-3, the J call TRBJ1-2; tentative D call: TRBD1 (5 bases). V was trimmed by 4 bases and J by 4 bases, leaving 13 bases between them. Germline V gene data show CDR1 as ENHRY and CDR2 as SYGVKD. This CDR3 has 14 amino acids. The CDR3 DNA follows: TGTGCCATCAGTGCCCCAGAAAGGGGCTATGGCTACACCTTC. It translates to CAISAPERGYGYTF.

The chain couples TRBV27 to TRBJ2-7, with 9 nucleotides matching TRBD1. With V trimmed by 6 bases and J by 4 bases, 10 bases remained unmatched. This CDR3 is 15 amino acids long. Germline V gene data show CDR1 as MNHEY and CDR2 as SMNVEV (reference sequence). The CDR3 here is CASSPTGGAGYEQYF. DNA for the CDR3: TGTGCCAGCAGCCCTACAGGGGGCGCGGGGTACGAGCAGTACTTC.

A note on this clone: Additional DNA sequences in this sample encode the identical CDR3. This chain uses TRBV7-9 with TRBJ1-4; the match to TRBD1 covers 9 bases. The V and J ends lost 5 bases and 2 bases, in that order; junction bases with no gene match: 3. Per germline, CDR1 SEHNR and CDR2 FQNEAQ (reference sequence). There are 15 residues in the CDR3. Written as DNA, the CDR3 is TGTGCCAGCAGCCCAACAGGGGGCACTAATGAAAAACTGTTTTTT. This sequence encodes CASSPTGGTNEKLFF.

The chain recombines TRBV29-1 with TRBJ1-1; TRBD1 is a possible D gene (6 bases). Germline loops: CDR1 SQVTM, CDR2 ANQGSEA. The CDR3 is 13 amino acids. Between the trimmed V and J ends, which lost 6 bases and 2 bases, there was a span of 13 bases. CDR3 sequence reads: CSVAGGRNTEAFF. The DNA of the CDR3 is TGCAGCGTCGCCGGGGGGCGCAACACTGAAGCTTTCTTT. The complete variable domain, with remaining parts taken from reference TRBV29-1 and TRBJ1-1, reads SAVISQKPSRDICQRGTSLTIQCQVDSQVTMMFWYRQQPGQSLTLIATANQGSEATYESGFVIDKFPISRPNLTFSTLTVSNMSPEDSSIYLCSVAGGRNTEAFFGQGTRLTVV.

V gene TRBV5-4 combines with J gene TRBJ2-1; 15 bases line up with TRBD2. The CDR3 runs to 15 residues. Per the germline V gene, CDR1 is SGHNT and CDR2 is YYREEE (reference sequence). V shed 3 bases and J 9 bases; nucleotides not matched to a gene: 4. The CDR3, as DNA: TGTGCCAGCAGCTCACGGACTAGCGGGAGGGGTGAGCAGTTCTTC. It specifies CASSSRTSGRGEQFF.

The CDR3 loop reads CASSFQTGTEAFF. DNA for the CDR3: TGTGCCAGCAGCTTCCAAACAGGGACTGAAGCTTTCTTT. The chain links TRBV7-9 to TRBJ1-1; D is possibly TRBD1 (6 bases). The CDR3 totals 13 residues. Trimming cost V 3 bases and J 5 bases, with 10 bases left between them. Per germline, CDR1 SEHNR and CDR2 FQNEAQ (reference sequence).

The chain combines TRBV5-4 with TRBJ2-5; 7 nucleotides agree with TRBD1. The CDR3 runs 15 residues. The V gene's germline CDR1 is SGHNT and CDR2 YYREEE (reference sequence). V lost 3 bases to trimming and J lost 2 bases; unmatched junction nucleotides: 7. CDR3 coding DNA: TGTGCCAGCAGCTATCCGGGACAGAGACAAGAGACCCAGTACTTC. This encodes CASSYPGQRQETQYF.

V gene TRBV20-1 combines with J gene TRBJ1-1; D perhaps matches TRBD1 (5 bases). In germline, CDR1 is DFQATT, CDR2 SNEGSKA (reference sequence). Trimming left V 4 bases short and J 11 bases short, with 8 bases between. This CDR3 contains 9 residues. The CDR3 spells CSANGGAFF. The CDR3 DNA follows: TGCAGTGCTAATGGGGGGGCTTTCTTT.

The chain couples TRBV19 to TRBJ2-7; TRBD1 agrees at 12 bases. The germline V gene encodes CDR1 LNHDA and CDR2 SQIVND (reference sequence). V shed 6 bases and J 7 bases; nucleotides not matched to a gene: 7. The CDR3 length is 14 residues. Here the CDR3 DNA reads TGTGCCAGTAGCGGGGACAGGGGGCAAGATGAGCAGTACTTC. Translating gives CASSGDRGQDEQYF.

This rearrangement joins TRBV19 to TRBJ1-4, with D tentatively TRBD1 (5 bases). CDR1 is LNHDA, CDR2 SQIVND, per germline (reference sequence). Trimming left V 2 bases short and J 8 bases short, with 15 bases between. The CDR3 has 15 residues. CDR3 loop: CASSIWAGIGEKLFF. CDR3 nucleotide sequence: TGTGCCAGTAGTATATGGGCAGGGATAGGCGAAAAACTGTTTTTT. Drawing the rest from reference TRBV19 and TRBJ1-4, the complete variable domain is DGGITQSPKYLFRKEGQNVTLSCEQNLNHDAMYWYRQDPGQGLRLIYYSQIVNDFQKGDIAEGYSVSREKKESFPLTVTSAQKNPTAFYLCASSIWAGIGEKLFFGSGTQLSVL.

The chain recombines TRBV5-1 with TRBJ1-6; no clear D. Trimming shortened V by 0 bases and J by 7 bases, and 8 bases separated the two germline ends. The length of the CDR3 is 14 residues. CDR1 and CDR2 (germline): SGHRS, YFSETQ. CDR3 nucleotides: TGCGCCAGCAGCTTGGGTAGCCAGAATTCACCCCTCCACTTT. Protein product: CASSLGSQNSPLHF.

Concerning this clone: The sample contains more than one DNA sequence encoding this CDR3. CDR3 in amino acids: CASSLAGAGELFF. The DNA for the CDR3 is TGTGCCAGCAGCTTAGCAGGGGCCGGGGAGCTGTTTTTT. The chain carries TRBV7-8 and TRBJ2-2; a weak D match, TRBD1 (5 bases). Germline assignment: CDR1 SGHVS and CDR2 FQNEAQ. Trimming pared 0 bases from V and 6 bases from J, leaving 5 bases between. This CDR3 is built from 13 residues.

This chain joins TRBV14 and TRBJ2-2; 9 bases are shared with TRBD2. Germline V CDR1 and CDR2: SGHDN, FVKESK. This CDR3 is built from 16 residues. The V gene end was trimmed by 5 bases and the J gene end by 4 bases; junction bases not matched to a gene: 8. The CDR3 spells CASSARLAVPTGELFF. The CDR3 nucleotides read TGTGCCAGCAGCGCCCGACTAGCGGTACCCACCGGGGAGCTGTTTTTT.

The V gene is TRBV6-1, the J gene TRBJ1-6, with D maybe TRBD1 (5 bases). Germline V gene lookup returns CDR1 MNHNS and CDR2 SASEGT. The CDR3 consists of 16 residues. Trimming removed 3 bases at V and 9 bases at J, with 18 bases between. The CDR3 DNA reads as TGTGCCAGCAGTGAGGGACGGGTCAAGGGAGGTTCACCCCTCCACTTT. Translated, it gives CASSEGRVKGGSPLHF.

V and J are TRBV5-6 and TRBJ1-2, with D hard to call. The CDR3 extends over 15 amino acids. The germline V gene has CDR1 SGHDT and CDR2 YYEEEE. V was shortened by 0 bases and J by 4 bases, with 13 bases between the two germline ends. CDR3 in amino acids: CASSLVERTRYGYTF. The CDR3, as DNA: TGTGCCAGCAGCTTGGTGGAGCGTACCCGCTATGGCTACACCTTC.

CDR3 amino acids: CASSMGGFHGYTF. Here the CDR3 DNA reads TGTGCCAGCAGCATGGGGGGATTTCATGGCTACACCTTC. The chain couples TRBV9 to TRBJ1-2; perhaps TRBD1 as D (5 bases). Germline CDR1 and CDR2: SGDLS and YYNGEE. This CDR3 has 13 residues. Trimming left V 4 bases short and J 6 bases short, with 13 bases between.

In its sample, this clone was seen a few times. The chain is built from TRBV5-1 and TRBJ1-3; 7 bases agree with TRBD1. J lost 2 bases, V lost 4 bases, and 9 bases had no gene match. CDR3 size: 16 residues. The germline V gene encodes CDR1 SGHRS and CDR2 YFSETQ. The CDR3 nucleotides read TGCGCCAGCAGCCGGGACAGTCGCCCCCCTGGAAACACCATATATTTT. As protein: CASSRDSRPPGNTIYF.

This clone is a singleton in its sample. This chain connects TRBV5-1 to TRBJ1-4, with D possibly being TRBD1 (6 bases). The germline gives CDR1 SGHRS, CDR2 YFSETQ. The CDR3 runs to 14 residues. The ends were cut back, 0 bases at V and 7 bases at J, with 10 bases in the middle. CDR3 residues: CASSLGNRAEKLFF. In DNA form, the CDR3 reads TGCGCCAGCAGCTTGGGGAACAGGGCTGAAAAACTGTTTTTT.

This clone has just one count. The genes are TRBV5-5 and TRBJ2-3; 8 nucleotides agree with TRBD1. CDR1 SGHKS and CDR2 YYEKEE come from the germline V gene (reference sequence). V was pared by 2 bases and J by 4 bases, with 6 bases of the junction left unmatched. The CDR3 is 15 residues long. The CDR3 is CASSFSGQVADTQYF. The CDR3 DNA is TGTGCCAGCAGCTTCTCGGGACAGGTGGCAGATACGCAGTATTTT.

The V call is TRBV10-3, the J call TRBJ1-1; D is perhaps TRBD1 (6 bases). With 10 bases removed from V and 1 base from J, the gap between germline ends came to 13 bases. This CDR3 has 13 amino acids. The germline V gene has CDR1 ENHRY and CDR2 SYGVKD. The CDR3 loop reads CATSGGQNTEAFF. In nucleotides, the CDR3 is TGTGCCACCTCGGGGGGCCAGAACACTGAAGCTTTCTTT.